Shown below are 22 T cell receptor beta chains from a single sample sequenced in a study of T-cell memory formation after mild COVID-19. TCRdb re-derived calls from the 5' RACE reads in MiXCR, one entry per CDR3 protein. Here the sample spans under 400,000 distinct CDR3 sequences, about 21% being singletons. The sample comprised PBMCs or a T cell subset sorted from them (not recorded which). These receptors all stem from an adult woman who had mild COVID-19 (a few samples of this study predate the infection). Cell type and time point are not known.

This chain uses TRBV12-3 or TRBV12-4 with TRBJ2-7, with D perhaps TRBD2 (6 bases). CDR3 length equals 14 residues. V was cut by 3 bases and J by 6 bases, with 15 bases left in between. The CDR3 sequence is CASSFGAGRGEQYF. CDR3 in DNA: TGTGCCAGCAGTTTTGGGGCCGGGCGGGGCGAGCAGTACTTC.

V usage is TRBV5-6 and J usage is TRBJ2-1; D is uncertain. The germline CDR1 and CDR2 sequences are SGHDT and YYEEEE. V lost 4 bases and J 3 bases, leaving 14 bases between the germline ends. CDR3 size: 15 residues. The CDR3 DNA is TGTGCCAGCAGCCCGTATGCCTCAAACTACAATGAGCAGTTCTTC. Amino acid sequence: CASSPYASNYNEQFF.

The chain carries TRBV15 and TRBJ2-7; D remains ambiguous. This CDR3 comprises 13 residues. V lost 1 base to trimming and J lost 1 base, with 5 bases between them. The V gene's germline CDR1 is LNHNV and CDR2 YYDKDF (reference sequence). CDR3 protein: CATSRADSYEQYF. The DNA for the CDR3 is TGTGCCACCAGCAGAGCAGATTCCTACGAGCAGTACTTC.

The V call is TRBV9, the J call TRBJ2-2; D remains unclear. Trimming pared 0 bases from V and 2 bases from J, leaving 8 bases between. Germline V lookup: CDR1 SGDLS, CDR2 YYNGEE. This CDR3 comprises 15 residues. The DNA of the CDR3 is TGTGCCAGCAGCGTAGTGGGTGGAAACACCGGGGAGCTGTTTTTT. This sequence encodes CASSVVGGNTGELFF.

The table lists this clonotype with a count of one. The rearrangement uses TRBV6-6 and TRBJ1-2, with TRBD1 matching 12 bases. This CDR3 contains 15 residues. Trimming removed 4 bases from V and 8 bases from J; junction bases left unmatched: 8. The germline gives CDR1 MNHNY, CDR2 SVGAGI (reference sequence). CDR3 amino acids: CASSLGTGGAEGYTF. For the CDR3, the DNA is TGTGCCAGCAGTTTAGGGACAGGGGGCGCGGAAGGCTACACCTTC.

This chain joins TRBV5-5 and TRBJ2-7, with D perhaps matching TRBD2 (5 bases). V gave up 4 bases and J gave up 4 bases, with 18 bases separating them. This CDR3 spans 15 amino acids. CDR1 SGHKS and CDR2 YYEKEE come from the germline V gene (reference sequence). The CDR3 DNA reads TGTGCCAGCAGCAGGAGGACTGGCAGAGATTACGAGCAGTACTTC. Protein product: CASSRRTGRDYEQYF. Full variable domain (outside the CDR3, taken from reference TRBV5-5 and TRBJ2-7): DAGVTQSPTHLIKTRGQQVTLRCSPISGHKSVSWYQQVLGQGPQFIFQYYEKEERGRGNFPDRFSARQFPNYSSELNVNALLLGDSALYLCASSRRTGRDYEQYFGPGTRLTVT.

The V gene is TRBV20-1, the J gene TRBJ1-5; D ambiguous. Trimming left V 2 bases short and J 2 bases short, with 16 bases between. The CDR3 contains 16 residues. Germline V lookup: CDR1 DFQATT, CDR2 SNEGSKA (reference sequence). This chain's CDR3 is CSARLSSLPGNQPQHF. The CDR3 region has the DNA TGCAGTGCTAGATTATCAAGTCTCCCGGGCAATCAGCCCCAGCATTTT.

This clonotype was observed a handful of times. One end of the junction is discordant with germline, which a read error may explain. V and J are TRBV12-3 or TRBV12-4 and TRBJ1-4, with TRBD1 identical over 7 bases. The CDR3 length is 13 residues. CDR3 coding DNA: TGTGCCAGCAGTTTAGAGGACAGGCGAAACTCCTCTTTT. Its protein is CASSLEDRRNSSF.

The chain recombines TRBV30 with TRBJ1-1, with D possibly being TRBD1 (5 bases). V lost 1 base, J lost 3 bases, and 18 bases lay in between. The V gene's germline CDR1 is GTSNPN and CDR2 SVGIG (reference sequence). The length of the CDR3 is 16 residues. DNA for the CDR3: TGTGCCTGGAGTGGGACACGTTACGCGTCGGACACTGAAGCTTTCTTT. Protein sequence: CAWSGTRYASDTEAFF.

In this sample, this clonotype turned up a few times. V and J are TRBV6-2 or TRBV6-3 and TRBJ1-6, with unresolved D. The V gene's germline CDR1 is MNHEY and CDR2 SVGEGT. The CDR3 loop spans 18 amino acids. Trimming cost V 0 bases and J 7 bases, with 19 bases left between them. The CDR3 loop reads CASSYSRVTGGQNSPLHF. The CDR3 region has the DNA TGTGCCAGCAGTTACTCGAGAGTCACGGGAGGGCAGAATTCACCCCTCCACTTT.

This clonotype was picked up a small number of times. In DNA, the CDR3 is TGTGCCAGCAGTGAATCGACAGGCCCAGATCAGCCCCAGCATTTT. It is translated as CASSESTGPDQPQHF. The J gene is TRBJ1-5, the V gene TRBV2; tentative D call: TRBD1 (6 bases). V shed 2 bases and J shed 5 bases, with 13 bases lying between them. The CDR3 spans 15 residues. CDR1 and CDR2 (germline): SNHLY, FYNNEI.

This clonotype was seen only a few times. The chain carries TRBV12-3 or TRBV12-4 and TRBJ1-1, with D maybe TRBD1 (6 bases). The V end was cut by 5 bases, the J end by 4 bases, with 11 bases between. The CDR3 has 13 residues. DNA of the CDR3: TGTGCCAGCAGTCCCGGGGGCCTCACTGAAGCTTTCTTT. As protein: CASSPGGLTEAFF.

The J gene is TRBJ2-7, the V gene TRBV15; possibly TRBD2 for D (6 bases). Germline V gene data show CDR1 as LNHNV and CDR2 as YYDKDF (reference sequence). V was shortened by 1 base and J by 0 bases, with 7 bases between the two germline ends. There are 14 residues in the CDR3. The chain's CDR3 is CATSRVGGSYEQYF. CDR3 sequence (DNA): TGTGCCACCAGCAGAGTGGGGGGCTCCTACGAGCAGTACTTC.

V gene TRBV20-1 combines with J gene TRBJ2-7; no clear D. Looked up from germline, CDR1 is DFQATT and CDR2 is SNEGSKA (reference sequence). The CDR3 is 11 residues long. The V and J ends lost 8 bases and 3 bases respectively, with 11 bases between them. As DNA, the CDR3 is TGCAGTCCCGGTTGCGACTACGAGCAGTACTTC. Protein: CSPGCDYEQYF.

The rearrangement links TRBV5-6 to TRBJ2-1; TRBD1 matches at 10 bases. With V trimmed by 1 base and J by 5 bases, 3 bases remained unmatched. The CDR3 runs 15 residues. Germline V gene sequence: CDR1 SGHDT, CDR2 YYEEEE. Here the CDR3 DNA reads TGTGCCAGCAGCTTGACCGGGACAGGGGACAATGAGCAGTTCTTC. The encoded protein is CASSLTGTGDNEQFF.

This chain connects TRBV6-6 to TRBJ1-5, with D perhaps matching TRBD1 (6 bases). Germline-derived CDR1 and CDR2 are MNHNY and SVGAGI (reference sequence). V lost 0 bases to trimming and J lost 7 bases, with 13 bases between them. This CDR3 has 15 amino acids. The CDR3 is CASSYSGQGRQPQHF. Here the CDR3 DNA reads TGTGCCAGCAGTTACTCTGGGCAGGGGCGGCAGCCCCAGCATTTT.

The chain employs TRBV25-1 and TRBJ2-3; D not resolved. This CDR3 is built from 13 residues. V shed 4 bases and J shed 2 bases, with 7 bases lying between them. Germline V gene sequence: CDR1 MGHDK, CDR2 SYGVNS. Here the CDR3 reads CASSGYTTDTQYF. In DNA, the CDR3 is TGTGCCAGCAGTGGGTACACCACAGATACGCAGTATTTT.

This clonotype was detected only a few times. The genes are TRBV12-3 or TRBV12-4 and TRBJ1-2; no definite D call. The CDR3 contains 12 residues. V was cut by 10 bases and J by 1 base, with 10 bases left in between. The CDR3 DNA reads as TGTGCCATCCAGACCGTTAACTATGGCTACACCTTC. Translating it yields CAIQTVNYGYTF.

On this clonotype itself: One end of the junction does not line up with germline, which may come from a read error. The J gene is TRBJ1-2, the V gene TRBV4-1; the D is unclear. CDR1 and CDR2 (germline): MGHRA, YSYEKL. The CDR3 consists of 10 residues. The CDR3 DNA sequence: TGCGCCAGCGGAACCGGGCCCTACTTCTTC. This sequence encodes CASGTGPYFF.

CDR3 loop: CAISETEGKLFF. The CDR3 DNA sequence: TGTGCCATCAGTGAGACTGAAGGGAAACTGTTTTTT. The chain is built from TRBV10-3 and TRBJ1-4; the D is unclear. The CDR3 is made up of 12 amino acids. Germline V lookup: CDR1 ENHRY, CDR2 SYGVKD. Trimming took off 2 bases at V and 11 bases at J, with 9 bases between the two ends.

The DNA for the CDR3 is TGTGCCAGCAGGGGCCCGGCCATCTATGGCTACACCTTC. This sequence encodes CASRGPAIYGYTF. The rearrangement uses TRBV5-5 and TRBJ1-2; D remains unclear. Germline-derived CDR1 and CDR2 are SGHKS and YYEKEE (reference sequence). This CDR3 contains 13 residues. Trimming stripped 5 bases from V and 4 bases from J, with 12 bases between.

This clonotype has a handful of counts. This chain joins TRBV7-8 and TRBJ2-1; D unclear. Germline V gives CDR1 SGHVS, CDR2 FQNEAQ. The V end lost 5 bases, the J end lost 7 bases, and 9 bases lay between the germline ends. This CDR3 region has 12 residues. The CDR3 coding sequence is TGTGCCAGCAGCCCCCACCCGAATGAGCAGTTCTTC. Protein product: CASSPHPNEQFF.